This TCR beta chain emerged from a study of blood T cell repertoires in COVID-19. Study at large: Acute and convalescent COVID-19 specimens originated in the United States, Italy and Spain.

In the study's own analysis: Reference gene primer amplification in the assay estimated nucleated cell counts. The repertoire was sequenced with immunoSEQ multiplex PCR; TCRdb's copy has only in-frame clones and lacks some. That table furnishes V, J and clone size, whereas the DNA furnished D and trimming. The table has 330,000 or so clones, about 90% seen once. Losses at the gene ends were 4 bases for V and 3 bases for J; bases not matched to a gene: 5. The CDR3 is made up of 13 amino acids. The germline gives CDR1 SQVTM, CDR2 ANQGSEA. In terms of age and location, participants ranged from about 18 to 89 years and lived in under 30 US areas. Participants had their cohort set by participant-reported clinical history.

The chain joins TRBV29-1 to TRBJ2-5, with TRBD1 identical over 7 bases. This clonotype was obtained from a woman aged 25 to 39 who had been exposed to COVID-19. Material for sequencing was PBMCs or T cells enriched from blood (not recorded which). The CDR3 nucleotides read TGCAGCGTTGCGCACAGGGGTAAAGAGACCCAGTACTTC. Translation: CSVAHRGKETQYF. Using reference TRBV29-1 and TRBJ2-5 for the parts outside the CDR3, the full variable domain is SAVISQKPSRDICQRGTSLTIQCQVDSQVTMMFWYRQQPGQSLTLIATANQGSEATYESGFVIDKFPISRPNLTFSTLTVSNMSPEDSSIYLCSVAHRGKETQYFGPGTRLLVL.